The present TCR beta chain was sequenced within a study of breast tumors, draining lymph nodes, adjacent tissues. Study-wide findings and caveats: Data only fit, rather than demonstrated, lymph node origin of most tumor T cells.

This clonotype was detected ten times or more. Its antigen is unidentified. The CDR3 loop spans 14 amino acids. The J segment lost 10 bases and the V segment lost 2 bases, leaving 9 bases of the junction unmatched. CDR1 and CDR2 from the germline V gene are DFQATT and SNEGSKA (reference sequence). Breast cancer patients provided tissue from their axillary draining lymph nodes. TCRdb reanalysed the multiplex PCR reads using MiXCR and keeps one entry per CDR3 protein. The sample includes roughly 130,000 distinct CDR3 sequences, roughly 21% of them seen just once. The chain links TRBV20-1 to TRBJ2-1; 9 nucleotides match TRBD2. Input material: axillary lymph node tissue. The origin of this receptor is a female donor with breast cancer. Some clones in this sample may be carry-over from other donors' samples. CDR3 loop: CSARTPGLATEQFF. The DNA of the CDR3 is TGCAGTGCTAGAACCCCGGGACTAGCTACGGAGCAGTTCTTC.